This passage covers 30 T cell receptor beta chains from one sample sequenced in a study of shared clonotypes between healthy human individuals (TCRdb year 2020). CD8 naive samples consisted of CD45RO-negative cells that were positively selected for CCR7, yielding a CD45RA+CCR7+ population without TemRA cells. Receptor libraries were prepared by the immunoSEQ multiplex PCR assay. As stored in TCRdb, this immuneACCESS dataset retains in-frame rearrangements with V and J assigned. A fraction of the clones does not appear; measured against another copy, unresolved V genes explain less than half of the discrepancy, and the remainder lacks a known reason. The sample has about 800,000 clones on record, 90% to 98% of them singletons. The ten top clones hold roughly 0.23% of the sample. The sample was naive CD8+ T cells sorted from blood. Taken with the paper, the label for cell subset or site translates to: CD45RA+CCR7+. The receptor set was obtained from a man aged 25-40 years in good health.

Worth noting for this clone: The same CDR3 can be traced to other DNA sequences in this sample. The rearrangement joins TRBV27 to TRBJ2-5; the D gene is possibly TRBD2 (5 bases). Trimming pared 1 base from V and 4 bases from J, leaving 10 bases between. CDR3 size: 14 residues. The germline V gene encodes CDR1 MNHEY and CDR2 SMNVEV (reference sequence). CDR3 residues: CASSLFRGGETQYF. DNA for the CDR3: TGTGCCAGCAGTTTATTCCGGGGTGGAGAGACCCAGTACTTC.

The chain recombines TRBV27 with TRBJ1-2, with D maybe TRBD1 (5 bases). Germline V gene data show CDR1 as MNHEY and CDR2 as SMNVEV (reference sequence). Trimming left V 5 bases short and J 4 bases short, with 20 bases between. The CDR3 spans 16 residues. The CDR3: CASSPQTGGGSYGYTF. DNA of the CDR3: TGTGCCAGCAGTCCCCAAACCGGGGGTGGGAGCTATGGCTACACCTTC.

The chain joins TRBV11-2 to TRBJ2-1; D is unresolved. V was trimmed by 5 bases and J by 0 bases, leaving 11 bases between them. Per the germline V gene, CDR1 is SGHAT and CDR2 is FQNNGV. The CDR3 length is 15 residues. DNA for the CDR3: TGTGCCAGCAGCGGAAGGGCTAGCTCCTACAATGAGCAGTTCTTC. Amino acids: CASSGRASSYNEQFF.

The chain uses TRBV11-2 and TRBJ1-5, with D unresolved. Trimming took off 1 base at V and 6 bases at J, with 13 bases between the two ends. This CDR3 contains 15 residues. Germline CDR1 reads SGHAT; CDR2 reads FQNNGV. CDR3 protein: CASSLGGRTSQPQHF. The CDR3 DNA reads TGTGCCAGCAGCTTAGGAGGGAGAACATCTCAGCCCCAGCATTTT. Together with reference TRBV11-2 and TRBJ1-5, the CDR3 gives the full variable domain: EAGVAQSPRYKIIEKRQSVAFWCNPISGHATLYWYQQILGQGPKLLIQFQNNGVVDDSQLPKDRFSAERLKGVDSTLKIQPAKLEDSAVYLCASSLGGRTSQPQHFGDGTRLSIL.

The rearrangement links TRBV25-1 to TRBJ2-2; TRBD2 matches at 12 bases. Germline loops: CDR1 MGHDK, CDR2 SYGVNS. This CDR3 spans 18 amino acids. The junction had 11 bases not matched to a gene; V was cut back by 3 bases and J by 6 bases. The CDR3 region is CASSDGLAGGPYSGELFF. Written as DNA, the CDR3 is TGTGCCAGCAGTGATGGGCTAGCGGGAGGGCCGTATTCCGGGGAGCTGTTTTTT.

This chain links TRBV13 with TRBJ1-4; maybe TRBD1 (6 bases). V was cut by 3 bases and J by 6 bases, with 14 bases left in between. The germline V gene has CDR1 PRHDT and CDR2 FYEKMQ (reference sequence). The CDR3 runs 15 residues. The CDR3 sequence: CASSLEGVSDEKLFF. CDR3 DNA: TGTGCCAGCAGCTTGGAGGGGGTCTCGGATGAAAAACTGTTTTTT.

V gene TRBV27 combines with J gene TRBJ2-5; 7 nucleotides match TRBD2. CDR1 is MNHEY, CDR2 SMNVEV, per germline (reference sequence). This CDR3 spans 14 amino acids. J was trimmed by 5 bases and V by 2 bases; bases with no gene match: 5. The CDR3 here is CASSLSGARETQYF. The CDR3 DNA reads as TGTGCCAGCAGTTTAAGCGGGGCGCGGGAGACCCAGTACTTC.

The rearrangement links TRBV30 to TRBJ2-7, with D perhaps TRBD2 (6 bases). Germline lookup yields CDR1 GTSNPN and CDR2 SVGIG (reference sequence). The CDR3 spans 17 residues. V lost 0 bases to trimming and J lost 2 bases, with 20 bases between them. In nucleotides, the CDR3 is TGTGCCTGGAGTGTACCGTACAACCGGGACTCCACCTACGAGCAGTACTTC. This sequence encodes CAWSVPYNRDSTYEQYF.

The genes are TRBV7-9 and TRBJ2-7, with 7 bases identical to TRBD1. The CDR3 runs 16 residues. The germline V gene encodes CDR1 SEHNR and CDR2 FQNEAQ (reference sequence). V lost 5 bases, J lost 0 bases, and 10 bases stayed unmatched. CDR3 sequence reads: CASSPHRDSDSYEQYF. The CDR3 DNA sequence: TGTGCCAGCAGCCCTCACCGGGACAGTGACTCCTACGAGCAGTACTTC.

The gene calls are TRBV15 and TRBJ1-5; D unresolved. Trimming pared 5 bases from V and 2 bases from J, leaving 13 bases between. Germline assignment: CDR1 LNHNV and CDR2 YYDKDF (reference sequence). There are 15 residues in the CDR3. The CDR3 spells CATSEERGGNQPQHF. In DNA form, the CDR3 reads TGTGCCACCAGCGAAGAACGGGGAGGCAATCAGCCCCAGCATTTT.

This chain uses TRBV14 with TRBJ2-7; D not resolved. The V gene's germline CDR1 is SGHDN and CDR2 FVKESK. The CDR3 consists of 13 residues. Trimming shortened V by 7 bases and J by 1 base, and 11 bases separated the two germline ends. DNA for the CDR3: TGTGCCAGCACGGTTCGCCGATCCTACGAGCAGTACTTC. This translates into CASTVRRSYEQYF.

This chain connects TRBV10-2 to TRBJ2-7; D is possibly TRBD2 (6 bases). Trimming shortened V by 6 bases and J by 0 bases, and 12 bases separated the two germline ends. The CDR3 extends over 14 amino acids. Germline V gene data show CDR1 as WSHSY and CDR2 as SAAADI. The CDR3 region has the DNA TGCGCCAGCAGCCGGAGGGAGACCTCCTACGAGCAGTACTTC. As protein: CASSRRETSYEQYF.

This rearrangement joins TRBV28 to TRBJ2-5; 15 nucleotides match TRBD2. V shed 4 bases and J 1 base; nucleotides not matched to a gene: 10. The CDR3 is made up of 19 amino acids. Looked up from germline, CDR1 is MDHEN and CDR2 is SYDVKM. CDR3 amino acids: CASSSHYEGLAGGQETQYF. Here the CDR3 DNA reads TGTGCCAGCAGTTCCCATTACGAGGGACTAGCGGGAGGCCAAGAGACCCAGTACTTC.

This chain uses TRBV4-2 with TRBJ2-7, with TRBD1 matching over 8 bases. The germline CDR1 and CDR2 sequences are LGHNA and YNFKEQ. This CDR3 region has 16 residues. V dropped 5 bases and J dropped 1; count of bases not matched to a gene: 10. DNA of the CDR3: TGTGCCAGCAGCAGCGAACCGGGACAGGTTTCCTACGAGCAGTACTTC. Its protein is CASSSEPGQVSYEQYF.

The DNA for the CDR3 is TGTGCCAGCAGCTTACTAGCGGGAGGGGAGCTGTTTTTT. Residues: CASSLLAGGELFF. The chain couples TRBV11-2 to TRBJ2-2, with 9 nucleotides matching TRBD2. The CDR3 covers 13 residues. CDR1 is SGHAT and CDR2 is FQNNGV in the germline V gene. Germline trimming cut 2 bases from V and 8 bases from J; bases unmatched to any gene: 0.

The rearrangement joins TRBV6-1 to TRBJ1-4; D unresolved. The CDR3 spans 12 residues. V was clipped by 1 base and J by 10 bases, with 7 bases between them. Germline CDR1 is MNHNS and CDR2 is SASEGT. CDR3 DNA sequence: TGTGCCAGCAGTGAAGGGAGCCGAAAACTGTTTTTT. Residues: CASSEGSRKLFF.

The chain carries TRBV9 and TRBJ1-1; no reliable D call. CDR3 size: 12 residues. Deletions cut 4 bases from V and 6 bases from J, with 10 bases between. Looked up from germline, CDR1 is SGDLS and CDR2 is YYNGEE. The CDR3 bases are TGTGCCAGCAGCCCTGGATCAGCTGAAGCTTTCTTT. This encodes CASSPGSAEAFF.

Comment on this clone: This specimen includes other DNA sequences encoding the same CDR3. The chain is built from TRBV7-9 and TRBJ2-7; D ambiguous. This CDR3 has 11 amino acids. V was pared by 5 bases and J by 0 bases, with 2 bases between. Looked up from germline, CDR1 is SEHNR and CDR2 is FQNEAQ (reference sequence). The CDR3 loop is CASSISYEQYF. As DNA, the CDR3 is TGTGCCAGCAGCATCTCCTACGAGCAGTACTTC.

Turning to this clone: The sample carries other DNA sequences with the same CDR3. The chain recombines TRBV30 with TRBJ2-1; D not resolved. The germline V gene encodes CDR1 GTSNPN and CDR2 SVGIG (reference sequence). Trimming shortened V by 3 bases and J by 4 bases, and 7 bases separated the two germline ends. This CDR3 has 12 residues. DNA for the CDR3: TGTGCCTGGAGCTGGGGTTACAATGAGCAGTTCTTC. It encodes CAWSWGYNEQFF.

This chain links TRBV27 with TRBJ2-1, with 9 bases lining up with TRBD1. From germline, CDR1 is MNHEY and CDR2 SMNVEV (reference sequence). There are 15 residues in the CDR3. Trimming cost V 6 bases and J 4 bases; bases outside gene matches: 7. For the CDR3, the DNA is TGTGCCAGCAGGCAAGGGACAGGGTGGTACAATGAGCAGTTCTTC. This sequence encodes CASRQGTGWYNEQFF.

CDR3 sequence: CASSDDASGRASYNEQFF. The CDR3 nucleotides are TGTGCCAGCAGTGACGACGCGAGCGGGAGGGCCTCCTACAATGAGCAGTTCTTC. The genes are TRBV2 and TRBJ2-1, with TRBD2 identical over 10 bases. The CDR3 length is 18 residues. Germline-derived CDR1 and CDR2 are SNHLY and FYNNEI. The V segment lost 3 bases and the J segment 0 bases; nucleotides outside the gene matches: 8. The full variable domain, rest sourced from reference TRBV2 and TRBJ2-1, is EPEVTQTPSHQVTQMGQEVILRCVPISNHLYFYWYRQILGQKVEFLVSFYNNEISEKSEIFDDQFSVERPDGSNFTLKIRSTKLEDSAMYFCASSDDASGRASYNEQFFGPGTRLTVL.

The chain uses TRBV7-2 and TRBJ2-7; D call uncertain. This CDR3 region has 13 residues. V gave up 5 bases and J gave up 2 bases, with 10 bases separating them. Germline V CDR1 and CDR2: SGHTA, FQGNSA. The CDR3 DNA reads TGTGCCAGCAGCCTTTTTCGGGCCTACGAGCAGTACTTC. Translated: CASSLFRAYEQYF.

The V call is TRBV12-5, the J call TRBJ1-1; D remains unclear. The CDR3 runs to 11 residues. Between the trimmed V and J ends, which lost 4 bases and 8 bases, there was a span of 8 bases. CDR1 and CDR2 from the germline V gene are LGHNT and FRNRAP. This chain's CDR3 is CASGYGLEAFF. Written as DNA, the CDR3 is TGTGCTAGTGGTTACGGGCTCGAAGCTTTCTTT.

This chain connects TRBV7-9 to TRBJ2-5; 11 positions match TRBD2. The ends lost 5 bases at V and 5 bases at J; junction bases unmatched: 7. The germline CDR1 and CDR2 sequences are SEHNR and FQNEAQ (reference sequence). The CDR3 covers 15 residues. CDR3 DNA sequence: TGTGCCAGCAGCCTTTTTAGCGGGAGGGTCGAGACCCAGTACTTC. Its protein is CASSLFSGRVETQYF.

In this sample, this clone turned up a few times. The genes are TRBV7-9 and TRBJ2-7; D unclear. Per germline, CDR1 SEHNR and CDR2 FQNEAQ (reference sequence). The CDR3 covers 13 residues. Trimming took 5 bases from V and 5 from J, leaving 13 bases between them. CDR3: CASSDPGPNEQYF. The CDR3 DNA follows: TGTGCCAGCAGCGATCCCGGCCCGAACGAGCAGTACTTC.

CDR3 nucleotides: TGTGCCAGCAGTCAGACTAGCGCTAGCGAGCAGTACTTC. Protein product: CASSQTSASEQYF. The chain is built from TRBV7-6 and TRBJ2-7; the match to TRBD2 covers 8 bases. J lost 6 bases, V lost 6 bases, and 7 bases had no gene match. Germline values: CDR1 SGHVS, CDR2 FNYEAQ. There are 13 residues in the CDR3.

DNA for the CDR3: TGTGCCAGCATGGAATACAGGGGTAGGGGCAATGAGCAGTTCTTC. Its translation is CASMEYRGRGNEQFF. This chain links TRBV7-9 with TRBJ2-1; 7 bases are a match to TRBD1. Germline V gives CDR1 SEHNR, CDR2 FQNEAQ (reference sequence). V lost 7 bases to trimming and J lost 6 bases; unmatched junction nucleotides: 12. This CDR3 contains 15 residues.

The chain combines TRBV2 with TRBJ2-2, with D possibly being TRBD2 (6 bases). This CDR3 has 13 amino acids. V was clipped by 11 bases and J by 5 bases, with 15 bases between them. CDR1 and CDR2 from the germline V gene are SNHLY and FYNNEI. This CDR3 reads CARRDSQTGELFF. CDR3 DNA: TGTGCCCGCCGGGACTCCCAGACCGGGGAGCTGTTTTTT.

V is TRBV21-1 and J is TRBJ2-3; the listed D gene, TRBD2, was not tested against the DNA. TRBV21-1 is flagged as a pseudogene. The CDR3 loop spans 17 amino acids. The CDR3: CASSKVLSGPSTDTQYF. The CDR3 DNA sequence: TGTGCCAGCAGCAAAGTCCTCAGCGGTCCTAGCACAGATACGCAGTATTTT.

V and J are TRBV9 and TRBJ2-7, with unresolved D. This CDR3 has 14 residues. V was shortened by 4 bases and J by 2 bases, with 13 bases between the two germline ends. The V gene's germline CDR1 is SGDLS and CDR2 YYNGEE. The CDR3 DNA is TGTGCCAGCAGCCTGGGTGGTGGGACCTACGAGCAGTACTTC. Translation: CASSLGGGTYEQYF.